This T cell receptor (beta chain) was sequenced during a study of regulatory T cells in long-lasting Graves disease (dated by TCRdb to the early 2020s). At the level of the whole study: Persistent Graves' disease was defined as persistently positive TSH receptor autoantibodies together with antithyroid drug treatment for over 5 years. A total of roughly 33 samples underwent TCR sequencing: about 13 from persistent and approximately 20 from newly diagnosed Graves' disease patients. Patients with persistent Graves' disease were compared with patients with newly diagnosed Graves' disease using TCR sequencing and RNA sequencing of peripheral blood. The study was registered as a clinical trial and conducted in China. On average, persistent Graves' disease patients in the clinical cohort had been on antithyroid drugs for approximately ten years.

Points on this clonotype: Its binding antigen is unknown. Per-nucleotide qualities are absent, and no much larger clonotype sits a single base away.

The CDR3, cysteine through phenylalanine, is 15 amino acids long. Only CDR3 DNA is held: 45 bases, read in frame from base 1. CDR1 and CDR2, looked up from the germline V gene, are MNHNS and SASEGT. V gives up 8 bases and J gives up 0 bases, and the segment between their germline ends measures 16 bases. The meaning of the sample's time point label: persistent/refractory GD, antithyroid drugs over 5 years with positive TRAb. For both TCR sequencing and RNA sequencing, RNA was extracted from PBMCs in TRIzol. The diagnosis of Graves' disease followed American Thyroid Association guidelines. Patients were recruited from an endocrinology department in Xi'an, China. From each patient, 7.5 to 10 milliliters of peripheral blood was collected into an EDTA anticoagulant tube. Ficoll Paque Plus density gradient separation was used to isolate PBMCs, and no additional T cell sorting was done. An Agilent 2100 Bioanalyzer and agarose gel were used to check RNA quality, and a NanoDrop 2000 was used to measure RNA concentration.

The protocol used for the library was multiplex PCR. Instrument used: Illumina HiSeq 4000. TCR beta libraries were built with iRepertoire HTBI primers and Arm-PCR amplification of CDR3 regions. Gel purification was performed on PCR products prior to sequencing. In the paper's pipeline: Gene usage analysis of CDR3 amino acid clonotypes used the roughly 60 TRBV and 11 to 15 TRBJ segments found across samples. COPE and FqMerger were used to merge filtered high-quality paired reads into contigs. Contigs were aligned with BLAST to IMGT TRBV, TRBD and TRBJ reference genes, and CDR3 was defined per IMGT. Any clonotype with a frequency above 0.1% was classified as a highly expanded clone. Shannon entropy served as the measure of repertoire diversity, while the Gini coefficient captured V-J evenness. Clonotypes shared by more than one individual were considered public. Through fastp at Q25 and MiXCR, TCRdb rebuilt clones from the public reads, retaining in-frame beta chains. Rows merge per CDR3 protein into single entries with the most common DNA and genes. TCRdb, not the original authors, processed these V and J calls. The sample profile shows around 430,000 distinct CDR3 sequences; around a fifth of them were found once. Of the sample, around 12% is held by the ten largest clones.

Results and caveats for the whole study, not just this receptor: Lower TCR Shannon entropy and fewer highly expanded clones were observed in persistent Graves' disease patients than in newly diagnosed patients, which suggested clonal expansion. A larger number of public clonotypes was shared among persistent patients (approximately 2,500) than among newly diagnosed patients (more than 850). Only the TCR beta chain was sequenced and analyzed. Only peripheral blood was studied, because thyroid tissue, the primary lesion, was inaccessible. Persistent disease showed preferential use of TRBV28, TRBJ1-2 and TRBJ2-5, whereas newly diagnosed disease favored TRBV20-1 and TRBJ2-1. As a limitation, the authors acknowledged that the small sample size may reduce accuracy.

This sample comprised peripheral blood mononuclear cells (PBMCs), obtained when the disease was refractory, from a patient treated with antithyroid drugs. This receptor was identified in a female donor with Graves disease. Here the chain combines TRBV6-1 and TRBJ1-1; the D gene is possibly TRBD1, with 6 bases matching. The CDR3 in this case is CASGHREGMNTEAFF. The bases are TGTGCCAGCGGCCACAGGGAGGGGATGAACACTGAAGCTTTCTTT.